A single sample gave rise to the 31 T cell receptor beta chains below, sequenced in a study of T cell responses to AZD1222 COVID-19 vaccine. Measured with immunoSEQ multiplex PCR; TCRdb has only the in-frame clones, and not every one. The sample includes under 200,000 clones, over 75% of them seen just once. The material was peripheral blood, obtained on day 0 of AZD1222 vaccination. The receptors come from an adult in good health.

The chain employs TRBV24-1 and TRBJ1-3, with a weak D call TRBD1 (6 bases). V lost 3 bases and J 2 bases, leaving 10 bases between the germline ends. The CDR3 contains 15 residues. Germline CDR1 and CDR2: KGHDR and SFDVKD. CDR3: CATSDATGTGNTIYF. CDR3 bases: TGTGCCACCAGTGATGCCACAGGGACTGGAAACACCATATATTTT.

The chain links TRBV12-2 to TRBJ1-5; no DNA check was done on the table's D call, TRBD1. TRBV12-2 is described as a pseudogene. The CDR3 totals 19 residues. The CDR3 is CASRSLGGQGKVPNQPQHF. The DNA of the CDR3 is TGTGCAAGTCGCTCGTTGGGGGGACAGGGTAAAGTCCCAAATCAGCCCCAGCATTTT.

CDR3 region: CASSFDRSYNSPLHF. The CDR3 region has the DNA TGCGCCAGCAGCTTTGACAGGTCGTATAATTCACCCCTCCACTTT. The chain combines TRBV5-1 with TRBJ1-6; weak D call: TRBD1 (6 bases). CDR1 is SGHRS and CDR2 is YFSETQ in the germline V gene. Trimming took 2 bases from V and 4 from J, leaving 10 bases between them. The CDR3 has 15 residues.

Only one count was recorded for this clone. The chain uses TRBV6-5 and TRBJ1-1; perhaps TRBD1 as D (6 bases). Germline loops: CDR1 MNHEY, CDR2 SVGAGI. Trimming pared 4 bases from V and 4 bases from J, leaving 16 bases between. This CDR3 is 15 amino acids long. CDR3 region: CASSSASGGVTEAFF. In DNA, the CDR3 is TGTGCCAGCAGTTCTGCGTCGGGGGGCGTCACTGAAGCTTTCTTT.

The genes are TRBV6-2 or TRBV6-3 and TRBJ2-3; perhaps TRBD1 as D (5 bases). V lost 5 bases and J lost 5, with 5 bases in between. Germline V gene sequence: CDR1 MNHEY, CDR2 SVGEGT. The CDR3 spans 11 residues. This CDR3 reads CASSQGDTQYF. In DNA, the CDR3 is TGTGCCAGCAGTCAGGGAGATACGCAGTATTTT.

CDR3 sequence: CASSEWVPGNTIYF. The CDR3 DNA reads as TGTGCCAGCAGTGAATGGGTTCCTGGAAACACCATATATTTT. The chain uses TRBV2 and TRBJ1-3, with D unclear. The CDR3 length is 14 residues. CDR1 and CDR2 (germline): SNHLY, FYNNEI. V was cut by 2 bases and J by 2 bases, with 7 bases left in between.

This chain's CDR3 is CASSVAGTSGGAQYNEQFF. Written as DNA, the CDR3 is TGTGCCAGCAGCGTCGCCGGGACTAGCGGGGGGGCCCAATACAATGAGCAGTTCTTC. The gene calls are TRBV9 and TRBJ2-1, with 16 positions matching TRBD2. This CDR3 comprises 19 residues. From germline, CDR1 is SGDLS and CDR2 YYNGEE. Losses at the gene ends were 2 bases for V and 4 bases for J; bases not matched to a gene: 9.

This clone was counted a single time. The J gene is TRBJ2-2, the V gene TRBV5-8; D possibly corresponds to TRBD1 (6 bases). Germline loops: CDR1 SGHTS, CDR2 YDEGEE. CDR3 length equals 13 residues. The germline V and J ends were trimmed by 4 bases and 4 bases, with 8 bases remaining between them. The CDR3 nucleotides are TGTGCCAGCAGCCACAGGGTCACCGGGGAGCTGTTTTTT. Translation: CASSHRVTGELFF.

The chain couples TRBV6-2 or TRBV6-3 to TRBJ1-6; 7 bases map to TRBD1. The CDR3 sequence is 16 residues long. Looked up from germline, CDR1 is MNHEY and CDR2 is SVGEGT. V was clipped by 6 bases and J by 8 bases; unmatched bases: 13. DNA for the CDR3: TGTGCCAGCAGCCGGGGACAGAGAAAAGTATATTCACCCCTCCACTTT. It specifies CASSRGQRKVYSPLHF.

The chain links TRBV3-1 (or the pseudogene TRBV3-2) to TRBJ1-1; possible D gene TRBD1, 5 bases. This CDR3 has 14 amino acids. The germline gives CDR1 LGHDT, CDR2 YNNKEL (reference sequence). The V and J ends lost 7 bases and 3 bases respectively, with 15 bases between them. The CDR3 nucleotides read TGTGCCAGCACGAACCAGGGTGCGGACACTGAAGCTTTCTTT. Its protein is CASTNQGADTEAFF.

J is TRBJ1-6 and V is TRBV7-2, with a weak D call TRBD1 (6 bases). V lost 2 bases, J lost 9 bases, and 14 bases lay in between. The CDR3 spans 15 residues. Germline values: CDR1 SGHTA, CDR2 FQGNSA. The CDR3 sequence is CASSLSEGVSSPLHF. DNA for the CDR3: TGTGCCAGCAGCTTAAGTGAGGGGGTAAGTTCACCCCTCCACTTT. The entire variable domain, with the rest obtained from reference TRBV7-2 and TRBJ1-6, is as follows: GAGVSQSPSNKVTEKGKDVELRCDPISGHTALYWYRQSLGQGLEFLIYFQGNSAPDKSGLPSDRFSAERTGGSVSTLTIQRTQQEDSAVYLCASSLSEGVSSPLHFGNGTRLTVT.

The genes are TRBV3-1 (or the pseudogene TRBV3-2) and TRBJ1-2; D might be TRBD1 (5 bases). Per the germline V gene, CDR1 is LGHDT and CDR2 is YNNKEL (reference sequence). Trimming shortened V by 0 bases and J by 8 bases, and 16 bases separated the two germline ends. The CDR3 runs to 15 residues. CDR3 sequence: CASSQDSTGSQGYTF. The DNA of the CDR3 is TGTGCCAGCAGCCAAGACAGTACAGGCTCGCAGGGCTACACCTTC.

This chain uses TRBV5-1 with TRBJ1-1; D is undetermined. CDR3 length: 14 amino acids. The ends were cut back, 0 bases at V and 7 bases at J, with 13 bases in the middle. Germline CDR1 is SGHRS and CDR2 is YFSETQ. CDR3 bases: TGCGCCAGCAGCTTGGACTTAGTAGGCGGTGAAGCTTTCTTT. Its protein product is CASSLDLVGGEAFF.

The chain recombines TRBV5-1 with TRBJ2-1; 10 bases agree with TRBD2. Germline V gives CDR1 SGHRS, CDR2 YFSETQ. There are 14 residues in the CDR3. J was trimmed by 3 bases and V by 6 bases; bases with no gene match: 3. CDR3 region: CASKWTSGYNEQFF. In DNA, the CDR3 is TGCGCCAGCAAGTGGACTAGCGGCTACAATGAGCAGTTCTTC.

V gene TRBV7-8 combines with J gene TRBJ2-1; D perhaps matches TRBD2 (6 bases). V was clipped by 6 bases and J by 0 bases, with 21 bases between them. The CDR3 has 18 amino acids. Germline CDR1 reads SGHVS; CDR2 reads FQNEAQ. The CDR3 here is CASSQEGRGRSSYNEQFF. CDR3 DNA: TGTGCCAGCAGTCAAGAGGGGCGGGGTAGAAGCTCCTACAATGAGCAGTTCTTC.

The V call is TRBV29-1, the J call TRBJ2-7; D may be TRBD1 or TRBD2 (6 bases each). Trimming shortened V by 3 bases and J by 2 bases, and 17 bases separated the two germline ends. CDR3 size: 15 residues. Germline V gene sequence: CDR1 SQVTM, CDR2 ANQGSEA. CDR3 protein: CSVEGAGTAPYEQYF. In nucleotides, the CDR3 is TGCAGCGTTGAGGGGGCCGGGACTGCTCCCTACGAGCAGTACTTC.

The chain couples TRBV7-2 to TRBJ2-7; tentatively, D is TRBD1 (5 bases). The CDR3 runs 14 residues. CDR1 and CDR2 (germline): SGHTA, FQGNSA. Between the trimmed V and J ends, which lost 2 bases and 2 bases, there was a span of 10 bases. CDR3 loop: CASSLRPGPYEQYF. As DNA, the CDR3 is TGTGCCAGCAGCTTAAGGCCAGGGCCCTACGAGCAGTACTTC.

CDR3 sequence reads: CASSPVGLGADTGELFF. In DNA form, the CDR3 reads TGTGCCAGCTCACCAGTTGGGCTAGGGGCGGACACCGGGGAGCTGTTTTTT. The chain uses TRBV18 and TRBJ2-2; D might be TRBD1 (5 bases). Deletions cut 2 bases from V and 3 bases from J, with 16 bases between. Germline lookup yields CDR1 KGHSH and CDR2 LQKENI. The CDR3 has 17 residues.

The chain recombines TRBV9 with TRBJ2-5; D not resolved. This CDR3 comprises 16 residues. Trimming removed 0 bases from V and 1 base from J, with 13 bases in between. CDR1 and CDR2 (germline): SGDLS, YYNGEE. The CDR3 coding sequence is TGTGCCAGCAGCGTAGAGGTTAACCCCCCCCAAGAGACCCAGTACTTC. It codes for CASSVEVNPPQETQYF.

This chain links TRBV5-4 with TRBJ1-3, with D uncertain. Germline V gene sequence: CDR1 SGHNT, CDR2 YYREEE (reference sequence). V lost 0 bases, J lost 7 bases, and 8 bases lay in between. This CDR3 region has 13 residues. The CDR3 DNA reads TGTGCCAGCAGCTTGGGACCGCTGAACACCATATATTTT. This translates into CASSLGPLNTIYF.

This clone has just one count. The chain combines TRBV18 with TRBJ2-2; D is uncertain. Trimming pared 2 bases from V and 0 bases from J, leaving 7 bases between. The CDR3 consists of 15 residues. Germline CDR1 and CDR2: KGHSH and LQKENI. CDR3 nucleotide sequence: TGTGCCAGCTCACCAAAACTAACGAACACCGGGGAGCTGTTTTTT. It codes for CASSPKLTNTGELFF.

The chain links TRBV7-2 to TRBJ1-2; a weak D match, TRBD1 (5 bases). Trimming shortened V by 5 bases and J by 4 bases, and 14 bases separated the two germline ends. Germline-derived CDR1 and CDR2 are SGHTA and FQGNSA. The CDR3 has 14 residues. The CDR3 sequence is CASSPPGRSYGYTF. The CDR3 region has the DNA TGTGCCAGCAGCCCCCCGGGGCGAAGCTATGGCTACACCTTC. Using reference TRBV7-2 and TRBJ1-2 for the parts outside the CDR3, the full variable domain is GAGVSQSPSNKVTEKGKDVELRCDPISGHTALYWYRQSLGQGLEFLIYFQGNSAPDKSGLPSDRFSAERTGGSVSTLTIQRTQQEDSAVYLCASSPPGRSYGYTFGSGTRLTVV.

The chain combines TRBV18 with TRBJ1-2, with 9 bases that match TRBD1. Germline V gene data show CDR1 as KGHSH and CDR2 as LQKENI. The CDR3 sequence is 17 residues long. J was trimmed by 2 bases and V by 1 base; bases with no gene match: 8. The CDR3 region has the DNA TGTGCCAGCTCACCACAAACCGGGACAGGGTTCAACTATGGCTACACCTTC. Its translation: CASSPQTGTGFNYGYTF.

CDR3 sequence: CASSLHDPSTDTQYF. CDR3 coding DNA: TGTGCCAGCAGCCTACATGACCCTAGCACAGATACGCAGTATTTT. V and J are TRBV7-2 and TRBJ2-3; D ambiguous. Germline CDR1 reads SGHTA; CDR2 reads FQGNSA. Trimming removed 5 bases from V and 0 bases from J, with 12 bases in between. The CDR3 totals 15 residues.

Written as DNA, the CDR3 is TGTGCCAGTAGGATCGGGACGGTGATTAACACTGAAGCTTTCTTT. This translates into CASRIGTVINTEAFF. The chain carries TRBV19 and TRBJ1-1; weak D call: TRBD1 (5 bases). The CDR3 consists of 15 residues. The V end lost 6 bases, the J end lost 2 bases, and 16 bases lay between the germline ends. Germline CDR1 LNHDA, CDR2 SQIVND (reference sequence).

The J gene is TRBJ2-4, the V gene TRBV18; D could derive from TRBD1 or TRBD2 (7 bases each). Per germline, CDR1 KGHSH and CDR2 LQKENI. V was pared by 5 bases and J by 11 bases, with 16 bases between. CDR3 length: 13 residues. CDR3 in amino acids: CASSGGQRDLQYF. CDR3 bases: TGTGCCAGCTCAGGGGGACAGCGGGATCTTCAGTACTTC. Complete variable domain (other parts from reference TRBV18 and TRBJ2-4): NAGVMQNPRHLVRRRGQEARLRCSPMKGHSHVYWYRQLPEEGLKFMVYLQKENIIDESGMPKERFSAEFPKEGPSILRIQQVVRGDSAAYFCASSGGQRDLQYFGAGTRLSVL.

The rearrangement joins TRBV28 to TRBJ1-1, with 8 bases identical to TRBD1. With V trimmed by 5 bases and J by 5 bases, 10 bases remained unmatched. The CDR3 extends over 15 amino acids. Germline loops: CDR1 MDHEN, CDR2 SYDVKM. This CDR3 is CASSPPGQGGTEAFF. The CDR3 nucleotides read TGTGCCAGCAGTCCACCCGGACAGGGCGGAACTGAAGCTTTCTTT.

The chain links TRBV6-4 to TRBJ1-1; 7 positions agree with TRBD1. In germline, CDR1 is MRHNA, CDR2 SNTAGT. CDR3 size: 14 residues. Trimming removed 6 bases from V and 6 bases from J; junction bases left unmatched: 10. CDR3 nucleotide sequence: TGTGCCAGCAGCCCCGAGACAGGGTTCTCTGAAGCTTTCTTT. Amino acid sequence: CASSPETGFSEAFF.

The chain uses TRBV27 and TRBJ1-6; D remains ambiguous. This CDR3 has 12 residues. Germline assignment: CDR1 MNHEY and CDR2 SMNVEV (reference sequence). Trimming took off 3 bases at V and 9 bases at J, with 6 bases between the two ends. The CDR3 nucleotides are TGTGCCAGCAGTTTCGAGGGTTCACCCCTCCACTTT. Its protein is CASSFEGSPLHF.

This sequence joins TRBV7-6 and TRBJ2-1, with 9 bases lining up with TRBD1. The germline gives CDR1 SGHVS, CDR2 FNYEAQ. The J segment lost 6 bases and the V segment lost 4 bases, leaving 7 bases of the junction unmatched. The CDR3 is made up of 15 amino acids. The CDR3 bases are TGTGCCAGCAGCTCCCGGGACAGGGCCTCCAATGAGCAGTTCTTC. Translation: CASSSRDRASNEQFF.

CDR3 in amino acids: CASFRLGGSYNSPLHF. The CDR3 bases are TGTGCCAGCTTTCGCCTAGGGGGTTCCTATAATTCACCCCTCCACTTT. The chain carries TRBV5-5 and TRBJ1-6, with TRBD1 as a possible D gene (6 bases). Trimming pared 7 bases from V and 1 base from J, leaving 15 bases between. The CDR3 contains 16 residues. Looked up from germline, CDR1 is SGHKS and CDR2 is YYEKEE (reference sequence).